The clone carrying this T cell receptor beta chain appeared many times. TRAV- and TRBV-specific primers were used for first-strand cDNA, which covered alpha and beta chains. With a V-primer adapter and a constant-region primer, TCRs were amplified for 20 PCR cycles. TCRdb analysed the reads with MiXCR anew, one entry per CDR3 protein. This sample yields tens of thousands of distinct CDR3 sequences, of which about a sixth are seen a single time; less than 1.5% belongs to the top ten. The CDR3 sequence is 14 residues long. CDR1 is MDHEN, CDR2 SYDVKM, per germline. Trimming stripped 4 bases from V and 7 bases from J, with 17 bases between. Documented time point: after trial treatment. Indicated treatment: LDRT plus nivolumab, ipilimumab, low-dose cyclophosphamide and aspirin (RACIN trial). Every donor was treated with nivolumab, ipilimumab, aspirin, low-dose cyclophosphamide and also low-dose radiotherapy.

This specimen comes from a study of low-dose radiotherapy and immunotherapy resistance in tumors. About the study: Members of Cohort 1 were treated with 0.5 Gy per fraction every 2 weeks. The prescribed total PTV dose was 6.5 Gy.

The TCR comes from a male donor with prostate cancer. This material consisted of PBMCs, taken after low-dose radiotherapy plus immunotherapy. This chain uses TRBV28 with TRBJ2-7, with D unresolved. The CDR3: CASSSGHPSSEQYF. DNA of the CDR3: TGTGCCAGCAGTTCGGGCCACCCCTCATCAGAGCAGTACTTC.